Each of the 6 T cell receptor beta chains below was sequenced from the same sample in a study of blood T cells in healthy people across ages. It was with a sample-barcoded 5' primer and a J-beta primer mix that a second PCR of roughly 7 to 12 cycles was run. TCRdb passed the 5' RACE reads through MiXCR, listing each CDR3 protein once. The sample records around 970,000 distinct CDR3 sequences, roughly 47% being singletons. The sample comprised blood. These receptor sequences come from a woman aged 60-75 years in good health.

This clonotype was counted a few times. This chain joins TRBV7-9 and TRBJ2-1, with D hard to call. Deletions cut 6 bases from V and 7 bases from J, with 16 bases between. Germline V gene data show CDR1 as SEHNR and CDR2 as FQNEAQ (reference sequence). This CDR3 is built from 14 residues. The CDR3 protein is CASRESGQLNEQFF. The CDR3 DNA follows: TGTGCCAGCAGGGAGTCCGGGCAGCTAAATGAGCAGTTCTTC.

This chain joins TRBV19 and TRBJ2-4, with D possibly being TRBD1 or TRBD2 (5 bases each). The J call may be wrong; the DNA end is better matched by TRBJ2-7. Germline-derived CDR1 and CDR2 are LNHDA and SQIVND (reference sequence). CDR3 length: 15 amino acids. The CDR3 nucleotides read TGTGCCAGTAGTTCCTTCGGGACGCCCACCTACGAGCAGTACTTC. It translates to CASSSFGTPTYEQYF.

This clonotype was counted between two and nine times. The rearrangement uses TRBV7-2 and TRBJ2-3, with TRBD2 matching 13 bases. This CDR3 has 16 residues. V was pared by 4 bases and J by 5 bases, with 6 bases of the junction left unmatched. Germline V CDR1 and CDR2: SGHTA, FQGNSA. The CDR3 nucleotides are TGTGCCAGCAGCTCTGGACTAGCGGGAGACTTAGATACGCAGTATTTT. Encoded protein: CASSSGLAGDLDTQYF.

The J gene is TRBJ1-2, the V gene TRBV4-3, with TRBD1 matching 10 bases. The ends lost 0 bases at V and 8 bases at J; junction bases unmatched: 6. This CDR3 has 15 amino acids. Germline V gene sequence: CDR1 LGHNA, CDR2 YSLEER. CDR3 bases: TGCGCCAGCAGCCAAGACCCCGGACAGGGGGGAGGCTACACCTTC. Amino acids: CASSQDPGQGGGYTF.

In its sample, this clonotype was seen a few times. V gene TRBV4-1 combines with J gene TRBJ2-4; D gene uncertain. Germline assignment: CDR1 MGHRA and CDR2 YSYEKL. The CDR3 totals 17 residues. Trimming shortened V by 3 bases and J by 0 bases, and 15 bases separated the two germline ends. The CDR3 coding sequence is TGCGCCAGCAGCCATCCTTCGGGTCCTCTAGCCAAAAACATTCAGTACTTC. Translation: CASSHPSGPLAKNIQYF.

With regard to this clonotype: A much bigger clone sits one base away, suggesting this may be a read error. V gene TRBV7-2 combines with J gene TRBJ2-3; D is possibly TRBD1 (6 bases). The CDR3 has 15 amino acids. Germline CDR1 is SGHTA and CDR2 is FQGNSA. V lost 5 bases to trimming and J lost 2 bases, with 14 bases between them. CDR3 in amino acids: CASSDGDTLTDTQYF. The CDR3 nucleotides read TGTGCCAGCAGCGACGGGGACACTCTCACAGATACGCAGTATTTT.